The 7 T cell receptor beta chains reported below all come from one sample, sequenced in a study of TIL therapy for anti-PD-1-resistant metastatic lung cancer. Regarding time point: pre-treatment sample, taken before nivolumab and TIL therapy. Pleural nodules or supraclavicular lymph nodes made up most of the excised metastases sampled. Sequencing used immunoSEQ v3. Measured with immunoSEQ multiplex PCR; TCRdb has only the in-frame clones, and not every one. The sample consists of 95,000 or so clones, about three fifths of them appearing once. This specimen was tumor tissue, taken at baseline. Every receptor here comes from a person aged 25-85 years with non-small cell lung cancer.

The chain has TRBV3-1 (or the pseudogene TRBV3-2) and TRBJ2-1; 8 nucleotides agree with TRBD2. The germline V gene encodes CDR1 LGHDT and CDR2 YNNKEL (reference sequence). With V trimmed by 0 bases and J by 8 bases, 9 bases remained unmatched. CDR3 length: 16 residues. This chain's CDR3 is CASSQDVAGGFHEQFF. The CDR3 nucleotides read TGTGCCAGCAGCCAAGATGTCGCGGGAGGCTTCCATGAGCAGTTCTTC.

The table lists this clone with a few counts. This rearrangement joins TRBV28 to TRBJ1-4; no definite D call. The length of the CDR3 is 14 residues. The V and J ends lost 3 bases and 8 bases respectively, with 13 bases between them. Germline CDR1 reads MDHEN; CDR2 reads SYDVKM. The CDR3: CASSLMGIREKLFF. In DNA form, the CDR3 reads TGTGCCAGCAGTTTGATGGGTATCCGGGAAAAACTGTTTTTT.

The chain recombines TRBV6-6 with TRBJ2-5; 9 bases fit TRBD2. Unmatched junction bases numbered 6, after V lost 2 bases and J lost 5 bases. This CDR3 spans 15 amino acids. Germline V CDR1 and CDR2: MNHNY, SVGAGI (reference sequence). Written as DNA, the CDR3 is TGTGCCAGCAGTTACCCCCCGCGGGGGGGGGAGACCCAGTACTTC. Protein: CASSYPPRGGETQYF.

The genes are TRBV3-1 (or the pseudogene TRBV3-2) and TRBJ1-3; no clear D. Between the trimmed V and J ends, which lost 1 base and 2 bases, there was a span of 9 bases. In germline, CDR1 is LGHDT, CDR2 YNNKEL (reference sequence). CDR3 length equals 15 residues. In nucleotides, the CDR3 is TGTGCCAGCAGCCAAGTGGGGATGGCTGGAAACACCATATATTTT. Protein: CASSQVGMAGNTIYF.

The V call is TRBV5-1, the J call TRBJ2-5; 8 nucleotides agree with TRBD1. This CDR3 spans 14 amino acids. Germline trimming cut 4 bases from V and 3 bases from J; bases unmatched to any gene: 5. The germline V gene has CDR1 SGHRS and CDR2 YFSETQ. CDR3 protein: CASSGDRGKETQYF. The DNA for the CDR3 is TGCGCCAGCAGCGGAGACAGGGGTAAAGAGACCCAGTACTTC.

This chain uses TRBV3-1 (or the pseudogene TRBV3-2) with TRBJ2-3; D gene ambiguous. This CDR3 region has 13 residues. The V and J ends lost 4 bases and 3 bases respectively, with 8 bases between them. The V gene's germline CDR1 is LGHDT and CDR2 YNNKEL (reference sequence). CDR3 coding DNA: TGTGCCAGCAGCCCAACAGTTACAGATACGCAGTATTTT. It specifies CASSPTVTDTQYF.

In nucleotides, the CDR3 is TGTGCCACCGCATTGATTTATACAGGGGGCGGCACCGGGGAGCTGTTTTTT. Protein product: CATALIYTGGGTGELFF. V usage is TRBV27 and J usage is TRBJ2-2; 9 bases agree with TRBD1. This CDR3 region has 17 residues. Germline V gene lookup returns CDR1 MNHEY and CDR2 SMNVEV (reference sequence). The V segment lost 10 bases and the J segment 4 bases; nucleotides outside the gene matches: 16.